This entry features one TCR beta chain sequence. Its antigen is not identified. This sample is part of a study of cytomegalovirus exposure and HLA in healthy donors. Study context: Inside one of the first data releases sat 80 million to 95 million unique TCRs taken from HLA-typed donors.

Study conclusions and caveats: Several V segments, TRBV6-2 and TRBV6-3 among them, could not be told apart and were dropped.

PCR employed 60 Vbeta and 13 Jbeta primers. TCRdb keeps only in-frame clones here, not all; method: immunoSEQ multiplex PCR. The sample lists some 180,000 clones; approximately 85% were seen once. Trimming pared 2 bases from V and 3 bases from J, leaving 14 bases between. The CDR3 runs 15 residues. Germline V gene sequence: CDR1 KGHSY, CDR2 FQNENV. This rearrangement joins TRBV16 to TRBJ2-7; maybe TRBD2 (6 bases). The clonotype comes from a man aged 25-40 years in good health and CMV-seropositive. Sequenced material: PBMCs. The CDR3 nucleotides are TGTGCCAGCAGCCAACGTTCATCCGGGAGCTACGAGCAGTACGTC. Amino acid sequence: CASSQRSSGSYEQYV.